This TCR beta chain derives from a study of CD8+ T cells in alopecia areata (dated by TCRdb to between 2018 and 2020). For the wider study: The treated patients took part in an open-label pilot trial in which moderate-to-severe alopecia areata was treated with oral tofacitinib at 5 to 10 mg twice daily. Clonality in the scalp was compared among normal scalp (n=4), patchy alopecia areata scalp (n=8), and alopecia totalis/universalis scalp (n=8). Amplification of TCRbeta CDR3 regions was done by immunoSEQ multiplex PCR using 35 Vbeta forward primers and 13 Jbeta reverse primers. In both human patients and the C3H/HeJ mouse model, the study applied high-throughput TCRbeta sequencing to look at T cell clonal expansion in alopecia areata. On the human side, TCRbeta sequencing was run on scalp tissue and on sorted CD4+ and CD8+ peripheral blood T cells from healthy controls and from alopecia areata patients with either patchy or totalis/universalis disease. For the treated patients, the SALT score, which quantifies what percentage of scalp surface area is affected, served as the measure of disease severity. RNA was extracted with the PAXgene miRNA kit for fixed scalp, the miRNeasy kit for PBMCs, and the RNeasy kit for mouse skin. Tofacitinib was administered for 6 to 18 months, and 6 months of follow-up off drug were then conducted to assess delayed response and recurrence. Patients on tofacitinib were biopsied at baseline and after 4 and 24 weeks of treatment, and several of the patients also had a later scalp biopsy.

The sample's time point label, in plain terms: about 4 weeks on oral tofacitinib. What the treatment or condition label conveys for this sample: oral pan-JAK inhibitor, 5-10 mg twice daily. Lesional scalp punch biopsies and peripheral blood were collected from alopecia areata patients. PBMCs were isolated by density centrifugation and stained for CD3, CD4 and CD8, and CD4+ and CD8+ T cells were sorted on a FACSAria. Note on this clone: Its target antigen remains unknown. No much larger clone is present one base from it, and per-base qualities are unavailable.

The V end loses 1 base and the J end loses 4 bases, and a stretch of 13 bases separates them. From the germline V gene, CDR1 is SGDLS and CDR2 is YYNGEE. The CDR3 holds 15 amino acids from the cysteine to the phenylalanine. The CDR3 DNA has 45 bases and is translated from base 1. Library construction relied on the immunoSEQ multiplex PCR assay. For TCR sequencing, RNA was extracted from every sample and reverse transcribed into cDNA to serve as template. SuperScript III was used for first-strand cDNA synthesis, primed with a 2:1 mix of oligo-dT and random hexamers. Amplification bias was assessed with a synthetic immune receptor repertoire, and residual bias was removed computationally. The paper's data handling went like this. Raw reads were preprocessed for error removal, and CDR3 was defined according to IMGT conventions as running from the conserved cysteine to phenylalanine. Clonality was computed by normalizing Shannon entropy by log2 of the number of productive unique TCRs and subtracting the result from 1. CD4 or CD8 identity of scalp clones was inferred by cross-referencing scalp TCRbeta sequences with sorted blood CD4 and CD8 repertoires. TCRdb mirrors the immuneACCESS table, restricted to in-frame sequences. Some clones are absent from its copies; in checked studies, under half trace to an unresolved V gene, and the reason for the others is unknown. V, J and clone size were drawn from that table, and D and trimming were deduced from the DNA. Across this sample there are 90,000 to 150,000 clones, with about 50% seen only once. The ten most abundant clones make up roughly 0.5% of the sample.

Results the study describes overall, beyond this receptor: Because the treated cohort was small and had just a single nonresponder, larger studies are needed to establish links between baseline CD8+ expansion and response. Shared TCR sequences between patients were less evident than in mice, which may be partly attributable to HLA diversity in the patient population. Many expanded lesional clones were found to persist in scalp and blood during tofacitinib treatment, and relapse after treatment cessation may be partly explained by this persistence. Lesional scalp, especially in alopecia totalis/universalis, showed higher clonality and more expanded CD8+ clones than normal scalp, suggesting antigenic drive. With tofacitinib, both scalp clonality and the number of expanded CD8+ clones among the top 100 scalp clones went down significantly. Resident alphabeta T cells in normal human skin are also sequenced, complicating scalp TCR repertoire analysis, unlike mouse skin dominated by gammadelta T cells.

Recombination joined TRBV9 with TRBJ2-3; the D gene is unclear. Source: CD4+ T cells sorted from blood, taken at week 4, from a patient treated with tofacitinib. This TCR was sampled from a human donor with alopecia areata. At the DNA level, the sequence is TGTGCCAGCAGCGTAAACCCATTGGGCGCAGATACGCAGTATTTT. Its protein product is CASSVNPLGADTQYF. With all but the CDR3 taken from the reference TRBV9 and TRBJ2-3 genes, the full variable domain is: DSGVTQTPKHLITATGQRVTLRCSPRSGDLSVYWYQQSLDQGLQFLIQYYNGEERAKGNILERFSAQQFPDLHSELNLSSLELGDSALYFCASSVNPLGADTQYFGPGTRLTVL.